Below, 8 T cell receptor beta chains from the same sample are listed, as sequenced in a study of blood T cell repertoires in COVID-19. Clones were sequenced by immunoSEQ multiplex PCR, and TCRdb holds only the in-frame ones, with some missing. The table records about 120,000 clones, around three quarters of them present only once. Sequenced sample: peripheral blood. The receptors shown here come from a man aged 35-49 years with active or convalescent COVID-19.

The chain has TRBV11-2 and TRBJ1-3; 7 bases align to TRBD1. The CDR3 totals 16 residues. Germline trimming cut 3 bases from V and 2 bases from J; bases unmatched to any gene: 7. CDR1 SGHAT and CDR2 FQNNGV come from the germline V gene. CDR3 sequence reads: CASSLDHRGPGNTIYF. DNA of the CDR3: TGTGCCAGCAGCTTGGACCACAGGGGACCTGGAAACACCATATATTTT.

The rearrangement joins TRBV18 to TRBJ1-5; 12 bases match TRBD1. This CDR3 comprises 16 residues. Germline V gives CDR1 KGHSH, CDR2 LQKENI. After removal of 2 bases from V and 7 bases from J, the junction contained 6 bases not matched to a gene. This CDR3 is CASSPGTGGAKQPQHF. CDR3 sequence (DNA): TGTGCCAGCTCACCAGGGACAGGGGGCGCGAAGCAGCCCCAGCATTTT.

The chain carries TRBV5-6 and TRBJ1-6; the match to TRBD1 covers 8 bases. V was clipped by 4 bases and J by 9 bases; unmatched bases: 9. The CDR3 runs to 15 residues. Germline-derived CDR1 and CDR2 are SGHDT and YYEEEE. The CDR3 DNA is TGTGCCAGCAGCCGAAATGACAGGGGAGTTTCACCCCTCCACTTT. This translates into CASSRNDRGVSPLHF.

The chain joins TRBV25-1 to TRBJ2-3, with TRBD2 as a possible D gene (6 bases). V dropped 2 bases and J dropped 3 bases, with 6 bases sitting between them. Germline-derived CDR1 and CDR2 are MGHDK and SYGVNS. The CDR3 has 13 residues. The CDR3 DNA follows: TGTGCCAGCAGTGAAGGGGGGACAGATACGCAGTATTTT. This encodes CASSEGGTDTQYF.

DNA for the CDR3: TGTGCCAGCAGTGAATATCGTCAGGGGTCTTCGGGCTACACCTTC. Residues: CASSEYRQGSSGYTF. The chain employs TRBV6-1 and TRBJ1-2; TRBD1 might be the D (6 bases). The germline V gene encodes CDR1 MNHNS and CDR2 SASEGT. The CDR3 is made up of 15 amino acids. V gave up 2 bases and J gave up 8 bases, with 18 bases separating them.

This chain links TRBV6-5 with TRBJ1-5, with TRBD1 matching 8 bases. The CDR3 has 15 amino acids. Germline V gene lookup returns CDR1 MNHEY and CDR2 SVGAGI. With V trimmed by 5 bases and J by 3 bases, 6 bases remained unmatched. The CDR3 sequence: CASSLTGAFNQPQHF. As DNA, the CDR3 is TGTGCCAGCAGTCTGACAGGGGCCTTCAATCAGCCCCAGCATTTT.

The CDR3 loop is CASSQQGRGTGELFF. In nucleotides, the CDR3 is TGTGCCAGCAGTCAACAGGGTCGCGGCACCGGGGAGCTGTTTTTT. This chain connects TRBV2 to TRBJ2-2, with D possibly being TRBD1 (6 bases). This CDR3 region has 15 residues. Trimming stripped 5 bases from V and 4 bases from J, with 14 bases between. The V gene's germline CDR1 is SNHLY and CDR2 FYNNEI. Combining the CDR3 with reference TRBV2 and TRBJ2-2 gives the whole variable domain EPEVTQTPSHQVTQMGQEVILRCVPISNHLYFYWYRQILGQKVEFLVSFYNNEISEKSEIFDDQFSVERPDGSNFTLKIRSTKLEDSAMYFCASSQQGRGTGELFFGEGSRLTVL.

The chain uses TRBV11-3 and TRBJ2-7; TRBD1 agrees at 10 bases. The germline gives CDR1 SGHNT, CDR2 YENEEA. V shed 3 bases and J 5 bases; nucleotides not matched to a gene: 7. The CDR3 is 15 amino acids. CDR3 protein: CASSLPGQGPHEQYF. The CDR3 coding sequence is TGTGCCAGCAGCTTGCCGGGACAGGGGCCACACGAGCAGTACTTC. Looking up the rest from reference TRBV11-3 and TRBJ2-7 gives the full variable domain: EAGVVQSPRYKIIEKKQPVAFWCNPISGHNTLYWYLQNLGQGPELLIRYENEEAVDDSQLPKDRFSAERLKGVDSTLKIQPAELGDSAVYLCASSLPGQGPHEQYFGPGTRLTVT.